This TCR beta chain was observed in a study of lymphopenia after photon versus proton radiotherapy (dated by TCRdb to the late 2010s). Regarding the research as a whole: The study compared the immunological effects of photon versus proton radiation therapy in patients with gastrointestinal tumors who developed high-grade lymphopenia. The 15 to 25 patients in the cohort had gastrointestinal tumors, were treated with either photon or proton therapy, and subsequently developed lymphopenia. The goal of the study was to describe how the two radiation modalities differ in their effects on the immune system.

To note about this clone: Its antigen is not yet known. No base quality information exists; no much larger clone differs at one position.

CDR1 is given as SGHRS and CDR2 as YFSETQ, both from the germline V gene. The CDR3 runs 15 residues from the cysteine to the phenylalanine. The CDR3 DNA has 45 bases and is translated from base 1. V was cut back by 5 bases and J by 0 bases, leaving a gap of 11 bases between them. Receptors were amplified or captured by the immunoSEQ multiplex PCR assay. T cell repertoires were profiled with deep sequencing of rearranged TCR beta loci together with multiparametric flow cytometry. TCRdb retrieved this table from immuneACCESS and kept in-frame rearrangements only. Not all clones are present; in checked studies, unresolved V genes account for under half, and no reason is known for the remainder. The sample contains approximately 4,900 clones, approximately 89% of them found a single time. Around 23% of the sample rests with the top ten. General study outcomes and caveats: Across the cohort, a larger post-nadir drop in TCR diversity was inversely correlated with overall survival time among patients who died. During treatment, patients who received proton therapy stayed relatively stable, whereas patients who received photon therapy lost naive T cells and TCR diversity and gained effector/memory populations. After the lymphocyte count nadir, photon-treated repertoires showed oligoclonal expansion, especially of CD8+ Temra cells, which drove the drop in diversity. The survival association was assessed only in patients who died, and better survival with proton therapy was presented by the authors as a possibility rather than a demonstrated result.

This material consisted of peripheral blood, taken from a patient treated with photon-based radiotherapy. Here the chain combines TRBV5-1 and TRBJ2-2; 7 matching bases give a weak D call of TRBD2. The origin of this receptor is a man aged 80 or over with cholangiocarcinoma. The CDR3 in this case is CASRLGGPNTGELFF. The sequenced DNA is TGCGCCAGCAGGCTGGGGGGGCCGAACACCGGGGAGCTGTTTTTT.